This TCR beta chain was retrieved from a study of blood T cell repertoires in COVID-19. Background on the study: Acute and convalescent COVID-19 samples came from the United States, Italy and Spain. The analysed material was cDNA or gDNA that came from T cells, B-cell-depleted T cells, or PBMCs.

Authors' methods: Using reference gene primer amplification, nucleated cell counts were estimated. Produced via immunoSEQ multiplex PCR; TCRdb's table is partial and in-frame only. V and J calls and clone size are as listed in that table; D and trimming were resolved from the DNA. The profile shows 190,000 or so clones, 80% to 90% of them singletons. V was cut by 2 bases and J by 0 bases, with 10 bases left in between. Germline CDR1 and CDR2: MGHRA and YSYEKL. The CDR3 extends over 16 amino acids. This receptor was obtained from a man aged 35-49 years with active or convalescent COVID-19. What was sequenced was peripheral blood. The chain couples TRBV4-1 to TRBJ1-4; the D is unclear. DNA of the CDR3: TGCGCCAGCAGCCAATTTGGCGGGTCAACTAATGAAAAACTGTTTTTT. The encoded protein is CASSQFGGSTNEKLFF.